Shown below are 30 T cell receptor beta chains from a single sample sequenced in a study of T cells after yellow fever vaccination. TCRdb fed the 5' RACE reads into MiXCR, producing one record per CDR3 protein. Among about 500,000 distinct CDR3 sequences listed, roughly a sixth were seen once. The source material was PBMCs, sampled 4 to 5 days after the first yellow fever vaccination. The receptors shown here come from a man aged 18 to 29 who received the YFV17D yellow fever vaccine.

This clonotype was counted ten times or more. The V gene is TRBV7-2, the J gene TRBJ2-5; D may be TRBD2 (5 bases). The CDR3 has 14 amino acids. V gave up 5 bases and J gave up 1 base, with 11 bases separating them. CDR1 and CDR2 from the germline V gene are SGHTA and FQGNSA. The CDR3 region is CASSPRLSQETQYF. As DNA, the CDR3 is TGTGCCAGCAGCCCACGACTATCCCAAGAGACCCAGTACTTC.

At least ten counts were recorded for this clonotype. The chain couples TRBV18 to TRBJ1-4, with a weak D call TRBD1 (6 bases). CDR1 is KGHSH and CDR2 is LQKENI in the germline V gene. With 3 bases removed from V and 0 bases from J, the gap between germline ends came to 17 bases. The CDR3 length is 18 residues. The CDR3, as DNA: TGTGCCAGCTCACCCTCGGTGGGGGGCGTCGCAACTAATGAAAAACTGTTTTTT. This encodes CASSPSVGGVATNEKLFF.

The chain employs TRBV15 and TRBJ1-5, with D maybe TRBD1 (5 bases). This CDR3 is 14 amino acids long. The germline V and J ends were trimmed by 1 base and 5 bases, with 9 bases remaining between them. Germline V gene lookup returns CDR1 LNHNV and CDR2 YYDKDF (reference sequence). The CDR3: CATSRGGTDQPQHF. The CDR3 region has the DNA TGTGCCACCAGCAGAGGTGGGACCGATCAGCCCCAGCATTTT.

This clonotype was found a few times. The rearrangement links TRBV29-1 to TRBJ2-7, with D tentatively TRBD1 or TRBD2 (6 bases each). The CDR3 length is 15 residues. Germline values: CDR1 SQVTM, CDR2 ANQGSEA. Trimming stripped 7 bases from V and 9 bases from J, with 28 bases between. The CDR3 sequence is CSAARDFGQTRGQYF. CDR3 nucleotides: TGCAGCGCGGCGCGGGACTTCGGACAGACTCGTGGGCAGTACTTC.

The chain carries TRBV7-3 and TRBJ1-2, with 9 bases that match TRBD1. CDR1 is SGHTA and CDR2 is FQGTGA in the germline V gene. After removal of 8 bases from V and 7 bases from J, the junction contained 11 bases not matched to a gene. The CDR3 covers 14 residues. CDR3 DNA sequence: TGTGCCAGCGGATACACAGGGGGCGCAGGTGGCTACACCTTC. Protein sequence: CASGYTGGAGGYTF.

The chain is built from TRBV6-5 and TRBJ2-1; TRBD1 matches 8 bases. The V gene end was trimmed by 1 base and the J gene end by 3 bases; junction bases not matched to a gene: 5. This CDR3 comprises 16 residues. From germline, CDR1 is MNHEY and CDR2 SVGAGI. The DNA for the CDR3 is TGTGCCAGCAGTTACTTTGCGGGACAGGTCTACAATGAGCAGTTCTTC. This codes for CASSYFAGQVYNEQFF.

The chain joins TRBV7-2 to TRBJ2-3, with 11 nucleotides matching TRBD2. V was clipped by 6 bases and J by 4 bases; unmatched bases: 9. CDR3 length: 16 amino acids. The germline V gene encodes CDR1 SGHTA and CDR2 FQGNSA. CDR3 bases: TGTGCCAGCAGTGAGGGTAGCGGGGGGGCCTCAGATACGCAGTATTTT. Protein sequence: CASSEGSGGASDTQYF.

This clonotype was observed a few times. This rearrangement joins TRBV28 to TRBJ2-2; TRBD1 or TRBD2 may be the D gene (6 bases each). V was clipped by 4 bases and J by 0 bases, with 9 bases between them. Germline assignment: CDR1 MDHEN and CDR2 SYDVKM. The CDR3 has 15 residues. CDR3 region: CASSSGATNTGELFF. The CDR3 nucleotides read TGTGCCAGCAGTTCGGGGGCGACGAACACCGGGGAGCTGTTTTTT.

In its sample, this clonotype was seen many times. CDR3 DNA sequence: TGCGCCAGCAGCTCGCTCCTGTCCAGCTACAATGAGCAGTTCTTC. This encodes CASSSLLSSYNEQFF. The V gene is TRBV5-1, the J gene TRBJ2-1, with D uncertain. The germline V gene encodes CDR1 SGHRS and CDR2 YFSETQ. The CDR3 is 15 amino acids. Trimming took off 3 bases at V and 3 bases at J, with 13 bases between the two ends.

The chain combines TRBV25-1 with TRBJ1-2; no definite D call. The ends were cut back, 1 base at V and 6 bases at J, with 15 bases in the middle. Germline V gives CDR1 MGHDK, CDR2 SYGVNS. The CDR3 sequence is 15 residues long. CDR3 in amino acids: CASSESGRRPDGYTF. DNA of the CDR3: TGTGCCAGCAGTGAATCGGGGAGGAGACCCGATGGCTACACCTTC.

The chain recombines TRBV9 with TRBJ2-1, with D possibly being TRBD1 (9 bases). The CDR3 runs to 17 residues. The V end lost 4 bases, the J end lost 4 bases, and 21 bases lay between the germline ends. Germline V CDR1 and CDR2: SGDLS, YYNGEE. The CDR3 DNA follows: TGTGCCAGCAGCATCAACCGGGAGGGACAGGGATACAATGAGCAGTTCTTC. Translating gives CASSINREGQGYNEQFF.

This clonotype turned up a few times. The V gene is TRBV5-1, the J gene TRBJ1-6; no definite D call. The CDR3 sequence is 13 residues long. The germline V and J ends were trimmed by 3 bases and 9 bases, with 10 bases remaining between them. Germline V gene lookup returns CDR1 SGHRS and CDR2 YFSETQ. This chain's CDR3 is CASSSPGSSPLHF. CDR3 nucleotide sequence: TGCGCCAGCAGCTCGCCGGGCTCTTCACCCCTCCACTTT.

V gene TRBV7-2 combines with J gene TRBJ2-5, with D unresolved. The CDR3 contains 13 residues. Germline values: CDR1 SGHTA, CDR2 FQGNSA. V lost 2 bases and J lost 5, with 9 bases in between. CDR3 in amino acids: CASSLFEHETQYF. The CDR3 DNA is TGTGCCAGCAGCTTATTTGAGCATGAGACCCAGTACTTC.

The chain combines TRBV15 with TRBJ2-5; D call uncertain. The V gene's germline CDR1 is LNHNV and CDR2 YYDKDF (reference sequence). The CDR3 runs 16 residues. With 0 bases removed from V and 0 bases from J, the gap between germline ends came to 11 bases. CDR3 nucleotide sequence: TGTGCCACCAGCAGAGATCGGGCCAGGTACCAAGAGACCCAGTACTTC. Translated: CATSRDRARYQETQYF.

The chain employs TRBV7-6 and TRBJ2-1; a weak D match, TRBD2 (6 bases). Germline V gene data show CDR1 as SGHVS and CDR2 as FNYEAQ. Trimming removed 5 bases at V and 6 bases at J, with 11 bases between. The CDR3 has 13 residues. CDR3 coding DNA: TGTGCCAGCAGCCTCCGGGACTCCAATGAGCAGTTCTTC. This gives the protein CASSLRDSNEQFF.

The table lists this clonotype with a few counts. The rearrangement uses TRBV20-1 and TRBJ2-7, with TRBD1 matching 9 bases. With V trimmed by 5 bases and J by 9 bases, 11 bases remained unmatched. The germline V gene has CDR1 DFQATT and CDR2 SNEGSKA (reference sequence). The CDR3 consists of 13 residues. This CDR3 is CSADSGQGVGQYV. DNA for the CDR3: TGCAGTGCTGACTCGGGACAGGGAGTCGGGCAGTACGTC.

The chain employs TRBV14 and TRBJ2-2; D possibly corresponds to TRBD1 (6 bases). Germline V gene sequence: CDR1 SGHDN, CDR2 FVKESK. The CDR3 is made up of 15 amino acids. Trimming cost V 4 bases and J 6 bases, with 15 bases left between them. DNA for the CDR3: TGTGCCAGCAGCCCGAGGACAGTTGTACCCGGGGAGCTGTTTTTT. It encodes CASSPRTVVPGELFF.

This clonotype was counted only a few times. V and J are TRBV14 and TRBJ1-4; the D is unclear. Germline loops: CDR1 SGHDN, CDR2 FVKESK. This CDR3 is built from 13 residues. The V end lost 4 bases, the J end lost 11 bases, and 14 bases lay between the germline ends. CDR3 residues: CASSLRFTAKLFF. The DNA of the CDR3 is TGTGCCAGCAGCCTTCGGTTTACTGCCAAACTGTTTTTT. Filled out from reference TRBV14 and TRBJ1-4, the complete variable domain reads EAGVTQFPSHSVIEKGQTVTLRCDPISGHDNLYWYRRVMGKEIKFLLHFVKESKQDESGMPNNRFLAERTGGTYSTLKVQPAELEDSGVYFCASSLRFTAKLFFGSGTQLSVL.

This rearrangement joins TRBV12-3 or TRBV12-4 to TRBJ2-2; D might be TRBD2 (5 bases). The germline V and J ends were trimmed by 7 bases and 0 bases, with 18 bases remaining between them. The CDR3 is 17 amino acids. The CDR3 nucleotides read TGTGCCAGCACCCTCGTTGAGGGCCGATCGAACACCGGGGAGCTGTTTTTT. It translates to CASTLVEGRSNTGELFF.

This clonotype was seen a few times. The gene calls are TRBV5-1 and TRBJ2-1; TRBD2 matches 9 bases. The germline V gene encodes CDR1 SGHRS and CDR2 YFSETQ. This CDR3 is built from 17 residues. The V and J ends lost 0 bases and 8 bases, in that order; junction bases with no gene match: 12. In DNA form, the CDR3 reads TGCGCCAGCAGCTTGGTAGCTAGCGGGGCGGGCGTCGATGAGCAGTTCTTC. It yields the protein CASSLVASGAGVDEQFF.

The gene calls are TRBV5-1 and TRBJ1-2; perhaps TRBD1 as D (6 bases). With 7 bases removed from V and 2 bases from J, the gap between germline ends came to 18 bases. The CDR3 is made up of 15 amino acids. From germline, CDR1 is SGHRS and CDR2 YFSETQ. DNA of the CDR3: TGCGCCAGCGCTCGTCAGGGGCAAACAAACTATGGCTACACCTTC. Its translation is CASARQGQTNYGYTF.

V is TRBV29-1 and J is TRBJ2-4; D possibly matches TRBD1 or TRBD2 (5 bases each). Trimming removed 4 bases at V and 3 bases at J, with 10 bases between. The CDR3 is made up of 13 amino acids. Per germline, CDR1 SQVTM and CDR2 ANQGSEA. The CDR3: CSVGFGGKNIQYF. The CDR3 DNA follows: TGCAGCGTTGGGTTTGGGGGCAAAAACATTCAGTACTTC.

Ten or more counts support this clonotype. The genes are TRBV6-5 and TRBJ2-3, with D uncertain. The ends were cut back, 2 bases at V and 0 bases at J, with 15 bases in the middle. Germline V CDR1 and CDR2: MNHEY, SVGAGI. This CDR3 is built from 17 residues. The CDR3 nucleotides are TGTGCCAGCAGTTACCCCAGAGAAGGGTCTAGCACAGATACGCAGTATTTT. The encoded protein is CASSYPREGSSTDTQYF.

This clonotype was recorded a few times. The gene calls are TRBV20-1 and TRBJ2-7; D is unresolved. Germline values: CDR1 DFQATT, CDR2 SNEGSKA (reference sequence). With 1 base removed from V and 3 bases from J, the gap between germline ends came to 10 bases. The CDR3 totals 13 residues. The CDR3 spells CSARVERGYEQYF. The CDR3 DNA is TGCAGTGCTAGAGTTGAGAGAGGCTACGAGCAGTACTTC.

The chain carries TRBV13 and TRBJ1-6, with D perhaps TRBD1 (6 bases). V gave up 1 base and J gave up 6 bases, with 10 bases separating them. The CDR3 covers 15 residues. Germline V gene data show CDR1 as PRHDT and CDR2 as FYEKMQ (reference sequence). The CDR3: CASSLAPGANSPLHF. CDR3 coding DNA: TGTGCCAGCAGCTTAGCTCCGGGGGCTAATTCACCCCTCCACTTT. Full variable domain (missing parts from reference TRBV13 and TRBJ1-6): AAGVIQSPRHLIKEKRETATLKCYPIPRHDTVYWYQQGPGQDPQFLISFYEKMQSDKGSIPDRFSAQQFSDYHSELNMSSLELGDSALYFCASSLAPGANSPLHFGNGTRLTVT.

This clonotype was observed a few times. The CDR3 nucleotides are TGTGCCAGCAGTGATTTGGGGGGTTACAATGAGCAGTTCTTC. Its protein is CASSDLGGYNEQFF. The chain employs TRBV25-1 and TRBJ2-1; D possibly corresponds to TRBD2 (6 bases). V was trimmed by 3 bases and J by 4 bases, leaving 10 bases between them. This CDR3 is built from 14 residues. The germline CDR1 and CDR2 sequences are MGHDK and SYGVNS.

In DNA, the CDR3 is TGCAGCGTTGAACGCGCCGGGACGGGCACAGATACGCAGTATTTT. Translation gives CSVERAGTGTDTQYF. V is TRBV29-1 and J is TRBJ2-3, with D perhaps being TRBD1 or TRBD2 (5 bases each). V was trimmed by 2 bases and J by 1 base, leaving 13 bases between them. CDR1 and CDR2 (germline): SQVTM, ANQGSEA. The CDR3 is 15 amino acids.

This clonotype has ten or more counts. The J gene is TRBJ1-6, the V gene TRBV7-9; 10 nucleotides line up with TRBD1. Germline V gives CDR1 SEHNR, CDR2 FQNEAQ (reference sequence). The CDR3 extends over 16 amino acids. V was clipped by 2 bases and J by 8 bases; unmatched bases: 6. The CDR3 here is CASSLIGTGVHSPLHF. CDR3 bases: TGTGCCAGCAGCTTAATCGGGACAGGGGTCCATTCACCCCTCCACTTT.

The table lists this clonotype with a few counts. The CDR3 spells CASSQETSLGRGYTF. The CDR3, as DNA: TGCGCCAGCAGCCAAGAAACGTCTTTGGGGCGCGGCTACACCTTC. V usage is TRBV4-3 and J usage is TRBJ1-2; D is possibly TRBD1 (5 bases). CDR3 size: 15 residues. V was clipped by 0 bases and J by 8 bases, with 16 bases between them. Germline CDR1 reads LGHNA; CDR2 reads YSLEER.

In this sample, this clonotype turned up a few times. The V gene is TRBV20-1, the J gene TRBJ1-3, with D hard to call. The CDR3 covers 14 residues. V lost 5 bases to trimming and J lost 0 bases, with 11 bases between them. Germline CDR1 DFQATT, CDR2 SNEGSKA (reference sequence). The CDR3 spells CSAPLAGSGNTIYF. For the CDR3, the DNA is TGCAGTGCTCCCCTGGCCGGCTCTGGAAACACCATATATTTT.